This T cell receptor beta chain was retrieved from a study of shared clonotypes between healthy human individuals. The CDR3 loop spans 13 amino acids. The germline V gene encodes CDR1 LGHNA and CDR2 YNFKEQ. Generated by immunoSEQ multiplex PCR, the TCRdb table keeps only in-frame clones and is missing some. The sample holds some 500,000 clones; over 60% are singletons and the top ten take more than 10%. Comments on this clone: Compared with germline, one end of the junction differs, possibly owing to a read error. This CDR3 is also generated by other DNA sequences in the sample.

Input material: PBMCs. The clonotype was recovered from a woman aged 40 to 55 in good health. Some clones in this sample may be carry-over from other donors' samples. The rearrangement uses TRBV4-2 and TRBJ2-3, with D unresolved. CDR3 in amino acids: CASGLRSTDTQYF. The CDR3, as DNA: TGTGCCAGCGGCCTAAGATCCACAGATACGCAGTACTTT.